This T cell receptor (beta chain) was obtained from a study of blood T cell repertoires in COVID-19. About the research overall: Some COVID-19 samples were acute and others convalescent; all came from the United States, Italy and Spain. PBMCs, B-cell-depleted T cells, or T cells provided the cDNA or gDNA that made up the material.

This clone has a single count. Per germline, CDR1 ENHRY and CDR2 SYGVKD. V was clipped by 10 bases and J by 3 bases; unmatched bases: 7. This CDR3 region has 14 residues. Some clones are missing from TCRdb's copy, which holds only in-frame ones; the method was immunoSEQ multiplex PCR. The data contain about 230,000 clones, approximately 80% of them seen just once; the ten biggest clones take up approximately 2.4%. The clonotype originates from a man aged 35 to 55 who had recovered from COVID-19. This sequence joins TRBV10-3 and TRBJ2-5, with TRBD2 matching 11 bases. Sequencing was performed on peripheral blood. The CDR3 protein is CATLQGLAEETQYF. Here the CDR3 DNA reads TGTGCCACCCTACAGGGACTAGCGGAAGAGACCCAGTACTTC.